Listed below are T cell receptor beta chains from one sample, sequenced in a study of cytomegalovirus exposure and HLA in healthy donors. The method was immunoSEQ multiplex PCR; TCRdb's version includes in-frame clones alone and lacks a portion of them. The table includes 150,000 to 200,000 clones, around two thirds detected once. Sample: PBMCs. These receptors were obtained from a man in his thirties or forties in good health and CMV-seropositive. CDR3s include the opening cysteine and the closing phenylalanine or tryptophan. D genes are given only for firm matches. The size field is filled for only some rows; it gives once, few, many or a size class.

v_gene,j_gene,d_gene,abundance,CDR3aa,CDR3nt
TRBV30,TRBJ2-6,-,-,CAWSNGEGSSGANVLTF,TGTGCCTGGAGTAATGGCGAGGGCTCTTCTGGGGCCAACGTCCTGACTTTC
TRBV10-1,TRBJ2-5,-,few,CASKSRYF,TGCGCCAGCAAATCCCGGTACTTC
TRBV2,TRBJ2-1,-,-,CASSDLRTTEFF,TGTGCCAGCAGCGACCTCAGGACTACGGAGTTCTTC
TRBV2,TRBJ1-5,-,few,CASSWDKGSQPQHF,TGTGCCAGCAGCTGGGACAAGGGTTCCCAGCCCCAGCATTTT
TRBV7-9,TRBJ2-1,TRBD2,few,CASSLMAGGPYNEQFF,TGTGCCAGCAGCTTAATGGCGGGAGGGCCCTACAATGAGCAGTTCTTC
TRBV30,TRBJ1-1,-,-,CAWSPYGSKQGRTEAFF,TGTGCCTGGAGTCCGTACGGTTCTAAGCAGGGAAGGACTGAAGCTTTCTTT
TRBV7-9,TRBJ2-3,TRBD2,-,CATGTSEDTQYF,TGTGCCACCGGGACTAGTGAGGATACGCAGTATTTT
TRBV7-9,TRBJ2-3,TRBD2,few,CASRDSGKDTQYF,TGTGCCAGCCGCGATAGCGGGAAAGATACGCAGTATTTT
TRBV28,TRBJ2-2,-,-,CASSLPRGASTGELFF,TGTGCCAGCAGCCTACCCCGGGGGGCTAGCACCGGGGAGCTGTTTTTT
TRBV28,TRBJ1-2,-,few,CASSLDRLYGYTF,TGTGCCAGCAGTCTTGACAGACTCTATGGCTACACCTTC
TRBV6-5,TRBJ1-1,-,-,CASSGSAVEAFF,TGTGCCAGCAGTGGGTCCGCGGTTGAAGCTTTCTTT
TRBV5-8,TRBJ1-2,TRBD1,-,CASSPSTGLNYGYTF,TGTGCCAGCAGTCCCTCGACAGGGCTTAACTATGGCTACACCTTC
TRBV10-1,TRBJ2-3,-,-,CASSERRTTDTQYF,TGCGCCAGCAGTGAGAGGAGAACCACAGATACGCAGTATTTT
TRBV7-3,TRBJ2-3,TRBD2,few,CASSIGLAGGGTDTQYF,TGTGCCAGCAGCATAGGACTAGCGGGAGGAGGTACAGATACGCAGTATTTT